This TCR beta chain was recovered during a study of blood T cells in healthy people across ages. Regarding the study as a whole: Percentage of naive T cells showed a strong correlation with TCR beta diversity.

They isolated at least 6.5 million PBMCs from each sample. A second PCR, run for roughly 7 to 12 cycles, used a sample-barcoded 5' primer plus a J-beta primer mix. TCRdb re-analysed the 5' RACE reads in MiXCR, keeping a single row per CDR3 protein. In the table there are roughly 650,000 distinct CDR3 sequences, roughly 32% of which are singletons. On this clonotype itself: What it binds is not known. A read error is possible here, since a much larger clone lies one base away.

The clonotype was recovered from a woman older than 75 in good health. Sequencing used blood.

In nucleotides, the CDR3 is TGTGCCAGCAGCGCCTGGACTACCGCTAAGAATGAGCAGTACTTC. Its protein product is CASSAWTTAKNEQYF. The rearrangement uses TRBV6-1 and TRBJ2-5; D may be TRBD2 (6 bases). CDR3 size: 15 residues. Germline lookup yields CDR1 MNHNS and CDR2 SASEGT. Trimming left V 6 bases short and J 11 bases short, with 25 bases between.